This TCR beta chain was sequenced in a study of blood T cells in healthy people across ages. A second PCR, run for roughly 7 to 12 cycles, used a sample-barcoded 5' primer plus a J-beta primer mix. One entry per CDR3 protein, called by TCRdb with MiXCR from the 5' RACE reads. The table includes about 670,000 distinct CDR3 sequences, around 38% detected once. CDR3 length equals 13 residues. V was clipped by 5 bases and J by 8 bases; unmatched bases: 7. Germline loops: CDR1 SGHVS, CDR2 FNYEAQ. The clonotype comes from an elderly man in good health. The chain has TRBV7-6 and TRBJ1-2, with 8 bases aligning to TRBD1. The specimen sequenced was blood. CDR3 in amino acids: CASSIDRGGGYTF. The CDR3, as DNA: TGTGCCAGCAGCATTGACAGGGGCGGCGGCTACACCTTC.